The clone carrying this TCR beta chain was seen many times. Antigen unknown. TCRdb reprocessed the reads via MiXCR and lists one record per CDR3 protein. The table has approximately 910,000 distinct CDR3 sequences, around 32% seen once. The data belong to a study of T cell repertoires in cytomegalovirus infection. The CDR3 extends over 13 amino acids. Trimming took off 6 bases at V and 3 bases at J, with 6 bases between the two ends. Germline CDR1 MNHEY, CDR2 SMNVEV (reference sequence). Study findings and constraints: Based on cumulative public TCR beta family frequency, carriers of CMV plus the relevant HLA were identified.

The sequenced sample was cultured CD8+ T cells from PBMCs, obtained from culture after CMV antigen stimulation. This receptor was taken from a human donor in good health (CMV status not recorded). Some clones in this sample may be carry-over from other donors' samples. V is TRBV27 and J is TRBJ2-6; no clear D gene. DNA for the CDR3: TGTGCCAGCAGCTTAGGTGGGGCCAACGTCCTGACTTTC. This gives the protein CASSLGGANVLTF.